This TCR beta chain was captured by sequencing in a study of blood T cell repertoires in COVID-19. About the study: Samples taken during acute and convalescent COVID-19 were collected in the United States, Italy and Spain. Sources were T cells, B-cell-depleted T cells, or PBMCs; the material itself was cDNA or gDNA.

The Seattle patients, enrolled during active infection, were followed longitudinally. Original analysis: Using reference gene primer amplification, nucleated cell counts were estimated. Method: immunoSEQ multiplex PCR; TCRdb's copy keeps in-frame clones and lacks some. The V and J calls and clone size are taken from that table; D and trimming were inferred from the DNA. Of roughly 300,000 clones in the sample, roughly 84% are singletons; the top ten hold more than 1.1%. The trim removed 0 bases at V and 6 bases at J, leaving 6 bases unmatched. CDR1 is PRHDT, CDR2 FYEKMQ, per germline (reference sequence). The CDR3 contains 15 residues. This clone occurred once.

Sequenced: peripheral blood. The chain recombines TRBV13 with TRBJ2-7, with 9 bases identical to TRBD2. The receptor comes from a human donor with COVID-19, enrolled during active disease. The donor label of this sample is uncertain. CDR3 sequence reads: CASSLGWREGSEQYF. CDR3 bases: TGTGCCAGCAGCTTAGGTTGGCGGGAGGGTAGCGAGCAGTACTTC. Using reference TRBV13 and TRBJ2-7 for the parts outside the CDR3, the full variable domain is AAGVIQSPRHLIKEKRETATLKCYPIPRHDTVYWYQQGPGQDPQFLISFYEKMQSDKGSIPDRFSAQQFSDYHSELNMSSLELGDSALYFCASSLGWREGSEQYFGPGTRLTVT.